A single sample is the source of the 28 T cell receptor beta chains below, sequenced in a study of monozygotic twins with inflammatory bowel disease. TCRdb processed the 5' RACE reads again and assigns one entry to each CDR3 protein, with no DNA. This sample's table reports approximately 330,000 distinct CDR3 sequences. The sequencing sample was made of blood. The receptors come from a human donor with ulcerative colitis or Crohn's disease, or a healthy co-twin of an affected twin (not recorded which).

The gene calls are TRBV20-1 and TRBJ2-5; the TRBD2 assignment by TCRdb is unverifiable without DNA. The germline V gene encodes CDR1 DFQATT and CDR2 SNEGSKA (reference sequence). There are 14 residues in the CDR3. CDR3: CSASLGAGGETQYF.

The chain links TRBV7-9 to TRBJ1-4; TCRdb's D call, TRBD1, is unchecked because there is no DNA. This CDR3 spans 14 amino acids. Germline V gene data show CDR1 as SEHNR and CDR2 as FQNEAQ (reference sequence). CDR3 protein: CASSSDRADEKLFF.

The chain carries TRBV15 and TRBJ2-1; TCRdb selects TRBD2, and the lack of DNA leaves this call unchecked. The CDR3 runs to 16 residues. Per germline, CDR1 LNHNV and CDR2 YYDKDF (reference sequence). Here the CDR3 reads CATSRVSGGVYNEQFF.

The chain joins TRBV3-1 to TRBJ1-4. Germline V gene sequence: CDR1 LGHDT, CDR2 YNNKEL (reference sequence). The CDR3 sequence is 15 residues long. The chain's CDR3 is CASSQPSGSREKLFF. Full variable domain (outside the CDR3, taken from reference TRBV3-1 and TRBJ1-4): DTAVSQTPKYLVTQMGNDKSIKCEQNLGHDTMYWYKQDSKKFLKIMFSYNNKELIINETVPNRFSPKSPDKAHLNLHINSLELGDSAVYFCASSQPSGSREKLFFGSGTQLSVL.

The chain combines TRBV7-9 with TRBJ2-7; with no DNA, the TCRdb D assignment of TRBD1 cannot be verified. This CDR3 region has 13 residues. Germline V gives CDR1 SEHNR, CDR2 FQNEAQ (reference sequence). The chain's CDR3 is CAISPDSSYEQYF.

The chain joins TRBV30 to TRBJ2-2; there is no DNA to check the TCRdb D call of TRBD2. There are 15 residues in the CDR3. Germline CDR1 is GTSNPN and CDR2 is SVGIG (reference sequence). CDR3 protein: CAWEGYAPARGELFF.

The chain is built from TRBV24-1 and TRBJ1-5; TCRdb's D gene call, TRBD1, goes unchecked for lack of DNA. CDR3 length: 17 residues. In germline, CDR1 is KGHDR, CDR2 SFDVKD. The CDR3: CATSSSDRGSPYQPQHF.

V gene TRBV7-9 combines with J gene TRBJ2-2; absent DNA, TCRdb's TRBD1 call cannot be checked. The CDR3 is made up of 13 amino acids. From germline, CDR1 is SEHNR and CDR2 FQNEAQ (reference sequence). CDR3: CASSDPGNVELFF.

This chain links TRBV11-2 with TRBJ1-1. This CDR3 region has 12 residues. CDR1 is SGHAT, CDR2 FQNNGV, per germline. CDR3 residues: CASSLVSGEAFF.

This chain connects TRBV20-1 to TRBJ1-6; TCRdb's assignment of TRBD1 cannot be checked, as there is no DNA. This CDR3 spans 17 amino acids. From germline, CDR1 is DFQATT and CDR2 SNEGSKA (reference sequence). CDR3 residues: CSARVLTGTSTGSPLHF.

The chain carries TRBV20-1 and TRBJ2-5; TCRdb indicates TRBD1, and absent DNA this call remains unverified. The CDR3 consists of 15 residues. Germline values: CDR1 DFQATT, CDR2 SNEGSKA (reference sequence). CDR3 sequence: CSATSAGEGQETQYF.

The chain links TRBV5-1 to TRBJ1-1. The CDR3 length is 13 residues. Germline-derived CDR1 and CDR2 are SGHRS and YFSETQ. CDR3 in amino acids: CASSIAEDTEAFF.

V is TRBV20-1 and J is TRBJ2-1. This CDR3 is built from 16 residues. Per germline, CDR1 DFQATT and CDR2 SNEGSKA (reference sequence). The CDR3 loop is CSASSVTSPSYNEQFF.

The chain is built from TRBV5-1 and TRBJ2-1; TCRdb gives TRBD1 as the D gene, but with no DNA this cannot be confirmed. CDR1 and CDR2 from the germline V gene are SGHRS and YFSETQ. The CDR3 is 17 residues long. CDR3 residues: CASSLAIGGQGWNEQFF.

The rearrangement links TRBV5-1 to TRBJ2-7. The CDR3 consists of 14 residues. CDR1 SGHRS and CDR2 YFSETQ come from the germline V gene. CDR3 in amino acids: CASSLAHGSYEQYF.

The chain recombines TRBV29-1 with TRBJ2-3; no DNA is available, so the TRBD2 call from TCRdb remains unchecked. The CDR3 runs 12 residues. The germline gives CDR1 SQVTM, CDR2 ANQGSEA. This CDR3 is CSAAGGGDTQYF.

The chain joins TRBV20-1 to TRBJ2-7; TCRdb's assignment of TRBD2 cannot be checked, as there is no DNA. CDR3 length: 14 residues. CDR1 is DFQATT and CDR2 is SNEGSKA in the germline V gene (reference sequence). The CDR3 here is CSARDPARGYEQYF.

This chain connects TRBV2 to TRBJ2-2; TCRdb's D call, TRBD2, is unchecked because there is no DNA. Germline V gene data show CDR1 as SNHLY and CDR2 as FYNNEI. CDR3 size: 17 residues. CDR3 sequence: CASSAFGTQGSTGELFF.

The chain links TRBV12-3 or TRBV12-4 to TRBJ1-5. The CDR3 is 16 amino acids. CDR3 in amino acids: CASSLEGDDSNQPQHF.

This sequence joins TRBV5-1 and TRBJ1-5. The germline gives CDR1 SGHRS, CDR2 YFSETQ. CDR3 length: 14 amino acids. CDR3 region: CASSLDSRDQPQHF.

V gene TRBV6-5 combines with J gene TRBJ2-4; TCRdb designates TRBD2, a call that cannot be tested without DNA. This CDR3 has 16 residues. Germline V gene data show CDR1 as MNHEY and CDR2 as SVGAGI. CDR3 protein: CASSYPLEGTKNIQYF.

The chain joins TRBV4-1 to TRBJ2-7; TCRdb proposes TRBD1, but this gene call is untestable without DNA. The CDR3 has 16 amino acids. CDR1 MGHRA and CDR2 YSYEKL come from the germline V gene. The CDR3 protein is CASSQSLPGRNYEQYF.

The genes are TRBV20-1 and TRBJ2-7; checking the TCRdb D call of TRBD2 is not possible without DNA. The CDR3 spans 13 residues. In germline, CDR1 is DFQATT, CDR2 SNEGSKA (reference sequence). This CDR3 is CRASGGLTAEQYF.

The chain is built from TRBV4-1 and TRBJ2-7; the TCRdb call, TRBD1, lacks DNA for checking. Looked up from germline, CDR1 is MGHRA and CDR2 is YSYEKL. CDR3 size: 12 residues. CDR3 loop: CASSQDSYEQYF.

The CDR3 reads CASSDLSNSPLHF. The chain links TRBV5-1 to TRBJ1-6. CDR1 is SGHRS, CDR2 YFSETQ, per germline. This CDR3 comprises 13 residues.

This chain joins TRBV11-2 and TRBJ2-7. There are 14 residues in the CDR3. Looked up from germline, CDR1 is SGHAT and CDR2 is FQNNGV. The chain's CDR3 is CASSLREALYEQYF.

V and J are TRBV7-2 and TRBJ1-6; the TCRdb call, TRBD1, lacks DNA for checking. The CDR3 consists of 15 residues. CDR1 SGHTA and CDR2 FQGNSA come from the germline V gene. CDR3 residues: CASSLADRSKSPLHF.

This chain's CDR3 is CASSLRGADMHNEQFF. The J gene is TRBJ2-1, the V gene TRBV11-2; the D call from TCRdb, TRBD1, cannot be confirmed without DNA. The CDR3 is 16 amino acids. The germline gives CDR1 SGHAT, CDR2 FQNNGV.